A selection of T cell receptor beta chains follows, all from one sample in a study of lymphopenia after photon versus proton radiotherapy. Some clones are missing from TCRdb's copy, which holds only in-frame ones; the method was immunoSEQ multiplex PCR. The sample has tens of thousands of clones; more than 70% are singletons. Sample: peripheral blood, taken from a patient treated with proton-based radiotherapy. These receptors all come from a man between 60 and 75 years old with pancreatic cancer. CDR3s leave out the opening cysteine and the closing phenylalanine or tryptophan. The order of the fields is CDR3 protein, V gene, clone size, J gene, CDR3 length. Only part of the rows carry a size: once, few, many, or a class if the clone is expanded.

CDR3: ASSLELASGETQY
V: TRBV5-4
size: .
J: TRBJ2-5
length: 13

CDR3: ASSGFSGMQPQH
V: TRBV18
size: .
J: TRBJ1-5
length: 12

CDR3: ASSLQTGSKETQY
V: TRBV11-2
size: .
J: TRBJ2-5
length: 13

CDR3: ASSSPSRSFLKDTQY
V: TRBV11-3
size: .
J: TRBJ2-3
length: 15

CDR3: ASSAWTGGVNEQF
V: TRBV7-8
size: .
J: TRBJ2-1
length: 13

CDR3: ASSPEMNTEAF
V: TRBV18
size: .
J: TRBJ1-1
length: 11

CDR3: ASSSGGGVATEAF
V: TRBV7-2
size: .
J: TRBJ1-1
length: 13

CDR3: ASSPGPKPGETQY
V: TRBV11-3
size: few
J: TRBJ2-5
length: 13

CDR3: AWSAFDSLRTDTQY
V: TRBV30
size: .
J: TRBJ2-3
length: 14

CDR3: ASSAAGGIQETQY
V: TRBV9
size: .
J: TRBJ2-5
length: 13

CDR3: ATSEGRVDYGYT
V: TRBV15
size: .
J: TRBJ1-2
length: 12

CDR3: ASSPGQGQCYEQY
V: TRBV18
size: .
J: TRBJ2-7
length: 13

CDR3: ASSTPGQAADTQY
V: TRBV6-5
size: .
J: TRBJ2-3
length: 13

CDR3: ASSFGLAGDRTGELF
V: TRBV5-1
size: .
J: TRBJ2-2
length: 15

CDR3: ASSLRELRGVEAF
V: TRBV11-2
size: .
J: TRBJ1-1
length: 13

CDR3: ASSLSGLSTDTQY
V: TRBV7-9
size: .
J: TRBJ2-3
length: 13

CDR3: ASSEKRGTDTQY
V: TRBV25-1
size: .
J: TRBJ2-3
length: 12

CDR3: ASRTGGGDYEQY
V: TRBV6-6
size: few
J: TRBJ2-7
length: 12

CDR3: ASTARVTSYEQY
V: TRBV2
size: .
J: TRBJ2-7
length: 12

CDR3: ASSKDRVGDTQY
V: TRBV2
size: .
J: TRBJ2-3
length: 12

CDR3: AWSWVTEAF
V: TRBV30
size: .
J: TRBJ1-1
length: 9

CDR3: ATSRGVYGYT
V: TRBV28
size: .
J: TRBJ1-2
length: 10

CDR3: ASRSGGTSVNEQF
V: TRBV28
size: .
J: TRBJ2-1
length: 13

CDR3: ASSDQGAKEKLF
V: TRBV25-1
size: .
J: TRBJ1-4
length: 12

CDR3: SVVIRAQETQY
V: TRBV29-1
size: .
J: TRBJ2-5
length: 11

CDR3: ASGTELAVKETQY
V: TRBV6-6
size: .
J: TRBJ2-5
length: 13

CDR3: ATPVQGQLEAF
V: TRBV10-3
size: once
J: TRBJ1-1
length: 11

CDR3: ASSPPFGPSSYEQY
V: TRBV18
size: .
J: TRBJ2-7
length: 14

CDR3: ASSMGQRYEQY
V: TRBV19
size: .
J: .
length: 11

CDR3: ASSPQGTPYYGYT
V: TRBV7-2
size: .
J: TRBJ1-2
length: 13

CDR3: ASRKGVTGGGETQY
V: TRBV11-2
size: .
J: TRBJ2-5
length: 14

CDR3: ASSLTSGATDTQY
V: TRBV11-3
size: .
J: TRBJ2-3
length: 13

CDR3: ASNPGQGASEAF
V: TRBV19
size: .
J: TRBJ1-1
length: 12

CDR3: ASSFFGTASYEQY
V: TRBV13
size: .
J: TRBJ2-7
length: 13

CDR3: ASSLPGNTQY
V: TRBV14
size: .
J: TRBJ2-3
length: 10

CDR3: ASSEGLAGASNEQF
V: TRBV5-4
size: .
J: TRBJ2-1
length: 14

CDR3: ASRYVAGSYEQY
V: TRBV5-8
size: few
J: TRBJ2-7
length: 12